This is a list of T cell receptor beta chains from one sample in a study of cytomegalovirus exposure and HLA in healthy donors. Sequenced by immunoSEQ multiplex PCR; TCRdb stores in-frame clones only, minus some. The sample has 130,000 to 150,000 clones; under 85% are singletons. Sequenced sample: PBMCs. The receptors here all came from a man aged 18 to 29 in good health and CMV-seronegative. Both conserved end residues are part of each CDR3. D genes are given only for firm matches. Where a row states a size, it is once, few, many or the class of an expanded clone; other rows omit it.

d_call	clone_size	v_call	j_call	cdr3_nt	cdr3_aa
NA	NA	TRBV13	TRBJ2-5	TGTGCCAGCAGCTTACGGGTAGAGACCCAGTACTTC	CASSLRVETQYF
TRBD1	NA	TRBV27	TRBJ1-2	TGTGCCAGCAGACGACAGGGAGCACGCGGCTACACCTTC	CASRRQGARGYTF
TRBD1	few	TRBV4-2	TRBJ1-2	TGTGCCAGCAGCCCGATAACAGGGGACGATGGCTACACCTTC	CASSPITGDDGYTF
NA	NA	TRBV6-5	TRBJ1-5	TGTGCCAGCAGCCCCGGACAGAGCAATCAGCCCCAGCATTTT	CASSPGQSNQPQHF
NA	NA	TRBV9	TRBJ1-1	TGTGCCAGCAGCGTAGTGGACATGAACACTGAAGCTTTCTTT	CASSVVDMNTEAFF
TRBD1	few	TRBV30	TRBJ1-1	TGTGCCTGGAGTCTAAACAGGGGCACTGAAGCTTTCTTT	CAWSLNRGTEAFF
NA	once	TRBV27	TRBJ2-5	TGTGCCAGCAGCACGCGGGGGCTAGAGACCCAGTACTTC	CASSTRGLETQYF
NA	NA	TRBV7-9	TRBJ1-4	TGTGCCAGCAGCTCCAGACAGATTAATGAAAAACTGTTTTTT	CASSSRQINEKLFF
TRBD1	NA	TRBV2	TRBJ1-1	TGTGCCAGACCCCGGACAGGGGGCTCAGACACTGAAGCTTTCTTT	CARPRTGGSDTEAFF
NA	NA	TRBV7-6	TRBJ2-7	TGTGCCAGCAGCTTATCCCAGGGGCTTTCCTACGAGCAGTACTTC	CASSLSQGLSYEQYF
TRBD1	once	TRBV5-4	TRBJ1-1	TGTGCCAGCAGCTTGGCCAGGGGGCGTGTAAACACTGAAGCTTTCTTT	CASSLARGRVNTEAFF
NA	once	TRBV7-8	TRBJ2-7	TGTGCCAGCAGCTTAGTGATAGACTACGAGCAGTACTTC	CASSLVIDYEQYF
TRBD1	NA	TRBV6-5	TRBJ1-5	TGTGCCAGCAGTCACTTTACAGGGGGTAGTAATCAGCCCCAGCATTTT	CASSHFTGGSNQPQHF
NA	NA	TRBV5-4	TRBJ2-7	TGTGCCAGCAGCTTGTTTGGTGGGCTCAACTACGAGCAGTACTTC	CASSLFGGLNYEQYF
NA	NA	TRBV7-2	TRBJ1-2	TGTGCCAGCAGCTTTGATAGATTTAAGGGCTACACCTTC	CASSFDRFKGYTF
NA	NA	TRBV30	TRBJ1-3	TGTGCCTGGAGCCGCGGGGGCTCTGGAAACACCATATATTTT	CAWSRGGSGNTIYF
NA	NA	TRBV18	TRBJ2-2	TGTGCCAGCTCACCAGAACAGTTTAACACCGGGGAGCTGTTTTTT	CASSPEQFNTGELFF
NA	NA	TRBV5-1	TRBJ2-1	TGCGCCAGCAGCTTGCTAGGAATATCCTACAATGAGCAGTTCTTC	CASSLLGISYNEQFF
TRBD1	NA	TRBV12-5	TRBJ1-5	TGTGCTAGTGGTAGACAGGGGGAGGGCAATCAGCCCCAGCATTTT	CASGRQGEGNQPQHF
NA	NA	TRBV19	TRBJ1-1	TGTGCCAGTAGTAAAGCGGACACTGAAGCTTTCTTT	CASSKADTEAFF
NA	NA	TRBV9	TRBJ2-6	TGTGCCAGCAGCCCTCACATCTCTGGGGCCAACGTCCTGACTTTC	CASSPHISGANVLTF
TRBD1	NA	TRBV10-2	TRBJ1-1	TGCGCCAGCACAAACAGGGGTGACACTGAAGCTTTCTTT	CASTNRGDTEAFF
NA	NA	TRBV7-2	TRBJ1-5	TGTGCCAGCAGCTGGAAGGTACCGGTGGCAGGGTTTTATCAGCCCCAGCATTTT	CASSWKVPVAGFYQPQHF
NA	NA	TRBV5-1	TRBJ2-7	TGCGCCAGCAGCTTCGGACAGACCTACGAGCAGTACTTC	CASSFGQTYEQYF
NA	NA	TRBV5-8	TRBJ2-7	TGTGCCAGCAGCTGGGGCGGACAAAACTACGAGCAGTACTTC	CASSWGGQNYEQYF
NA	NA	TRBV6-1	TRBJ1-2	TGTGCCAGCAGTGATGCAGGCCCATTGTCTGGCTACACCTTC	CASSDAGPLSGYTF
TRBD1	NA	TRBV5-4	TRBJ1-2	TGTGCCAGCAGCTTTCCACCGGGACAGGGCTATGGCTACACCTTC	CASSFPPGQGYGYTF
TRBD1	NA	TRBV4-3	TRBJ1-5	TGCGCCAGCAGCCAGAGGAGAGGGGACAGATATAGCAATCAGCCCCAGCATTTT	CASSQRRGDRYSNQPQHF
NA	NA	TRBV19	TRBJ2-7	TGTGCCAGTAGTATAACAGGGAACGCCAACTACGAGCAGTACTTC	CASSITGNANYEQYF
NA	few	TRBV2	TRBJ2-7	TGTGCCAGCAGCAGGGAGGGGGGCGGCGAGCAGTACTTC	CASSREGGGEQYF
TRBD1	NA	TRBV14	TRBJ2-1	TGTGCCAGCAGATCGACAGGGGGCACGTACAATGAGCAGTTCTTC	CASRSTGGTYNEQFF
TRBD1	NA	TRBV29-1	TRBJ1-5	TGCAGCGTTCGGGACAGTAGCAATCAGCCCCAGCATTTT	CSVRDSSNQPQHF
NA	NA	TRBV2	TRBJ2-1	TGTGCCAGCAAGCCCTACAATGAGCAGTTCTTC	CASKPYNEQFF
NA	NA	TRBV9	TRBJ1-5	TGTGCCAGCAGCGATGCGGGCGATCAGCCCCAGCATTTT	CASSDAGDQPQHF
TRBD1	NA	TRBV2	TRBJ2-2	TGTGCCAGCAGTCCCTTTAGACAGGGCGGGGAGCTGTTTTTT	CASSPFRQGGELFF
NA	NA	TRBV4-1	TRBJ1-1	TGCGCCAGCAGCCGATCAGACAGTCTGGCTGAAGCTTTCTTT	CASSRSDSLAEAFF
NA	NA	TRBV4-3	TRBJ2-7	TGCGCCAGCAGCCCTAGCCGGGACACTCAATACGAGCAGTACTTC	CASSPSRDTQYEQYF
NA	NA	TRBV12-5	TRBJ2-7	TGTGCTAGTGGGGTTGGGGGCGCCTACGAGCAGTACTTC	CASGVGGAYEQYF
NA	once	TRBV2	TRBJ1-2	TGTGCCAGCAGTGAAGCAGGGGTGCAGATCTATGGCTACACCTTC	CASSEAGVQIYGYTF
NA	NA	TRBV2	TRBJ1-1	TGTGCCAGCTCAGCAGAGAGGAGGGAGTCTGAAGCTTTCTTT	CASSAERRESEAFF